The following is a T cell receptor beta chain sequence with its context. This entry comes from a study of glioma-infiltrating T cells. Study-wide background: Presurgical dexamethasone in glioma patients lasted six or fewer days.

The iRepertoire nested amplicon-rescue multiplex PCR amplified TCR alpha and beta CDR3s from RNA. TCRdb passed the multiplex PCR reads through MiXCR, listing each CDR3 protein once. This sample has about 400,000 distinct CDR3 sequences, with roughly two fifths found just once. CDR1 is MNHNS and CDR2 is SASEGT in the germline V gene. J gave up 6 bases and V 6 bases, and 5 bases lay outside the gene matches. This CDR3 contains 13 residues. The sequence was collected from a human donor with low-grade glioma or glioblastoma, undergoing nonglioma brain surgery, or in good health (not recorded which). V and J are TRBV6-1 and TRBJ2-5; 9 positions match TRBD1. Specimen: glioma tissue, nonneoplastic brain tissue, or PBMCs (not recorded which). In DNA form, the CDR3 reads TGTGCCAGCAGCAAACAGGGGGCCAAGACCCAGTACTTC. Amino acid sequence: CASSKQGAKTQYF.